Here is one T cell receptor beta chain with its context. Its target is not known. These data originate in a study of T cells expressing NK-cell markers. Study details: Out of eight donors sequenced, seven tested HCMV-seropositive and the remaining one seronegative. Notes on the study in general: Expanded NKG2C+ T cell clones had unclear HCMV specificity.

The length of the CDR3 is 13 residues. Germline CDR1 DFQATT, CDR2 SNEGSKA (reference sequence). Template switching by 5'RACE with UMIs generated the TCR beta cDNA. TCRdb reprocessed the 5' RACE reads, with one entry per CDR3 protein and no DNA. Its table lists hundreds of thousands of distinct CDR3 sequences. The chain is built from TRBV20-1 and TRBJ1-4; the D call of TRBD1 rests on TCRdb alone, since no DNA is present to check it. Sequencing was done on a sample of blood T cells: a sorted CD56 or NKG2C T cell subset, CD4+ or CD8+ T cells, or bulk PBMC T cells (not recorded which). This TCR came from a woman between 18 and 75 years old in good health. CDR3 sequence: CSARSGGHEKLFF.